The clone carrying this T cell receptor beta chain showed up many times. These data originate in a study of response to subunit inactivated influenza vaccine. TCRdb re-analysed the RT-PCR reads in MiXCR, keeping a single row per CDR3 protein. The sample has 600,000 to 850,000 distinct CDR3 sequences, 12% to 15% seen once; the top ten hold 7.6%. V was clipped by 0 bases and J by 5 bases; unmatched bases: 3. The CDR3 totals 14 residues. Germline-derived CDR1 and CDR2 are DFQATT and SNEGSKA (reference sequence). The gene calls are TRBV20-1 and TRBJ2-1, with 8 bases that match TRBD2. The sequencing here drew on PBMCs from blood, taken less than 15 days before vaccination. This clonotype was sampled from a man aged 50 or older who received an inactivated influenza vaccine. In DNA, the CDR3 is TGCAGTGCTAGAGATCTAGCGGGTGACAATGAGCAGTTCTTC. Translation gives CSARDLAGDNEQFF.